The present T cell receptor beta chain was sequenced within a study of blood T cells in healthy people across ages. Study findings and constraints: Unknown donor CMV status possibly confounded expanded clonotype changes. Conclusively comparing naive with antigen-experienced cells was impossible with unsorted PBMCs.

Primers used in a second PCR of about 6 to 11 cycles were a sample-barcoded 5' primer and a J-beta primer mix. TCRdb analysed the 5' RACE reads with MiXCR anew, one entry per CDR3 protein. The sample has 780,000 or so distinct CDR3 sequences, 56% seen once. A minimum of 5 micrograms of total RNA was extracted per sample. Turning to this clonotype: What it binds is unknown. A much larger clone differs by one base, so this may be a read error.

V was trimmed by 9 bases and J by 8 bases, leaving 19 bases between them. This CDR3 is built from 13 residues. Germline V gives CDR1 MNHEY, CDR2 SVGEGT. The gene calls are TRBV6-2 or TRBV6-3 and TRBJ1-2; no clear D gene. The source of this sequence is a man aged 40-50 years in good health. Source material: blood. The CDR3 sequence: CARTKSFGRGYTF. The CDR3, as DNA: TGTGCCAGGACCAAATCATTTGGGAGAGGCTACACCTTC.